The 15 T cell receptor beta chains given below trace back to one sample, sequenced in a study of blood T cells in healthy people across ages. Combining a sample-barcoded 5' primer with a J-beta primer mix, a second PCR ran for roughly 7 to 12 cycles. MiXCR was run by TCRdb on the 5' RACE reads, yielding one entry per CDR3 protein. Among roughly 2 million distinct CDR3 sequences listed, around half were seen once. Sequencing was done on a sample of blood. These receptor sequences come from a woman between 35 and 50 years old in good health.

This chain uses TRBV7-9 with TRBJ2-3; D ambiguous. V gave up 6 bases and J gave up 6 bases, with 13 bases separating them. Germline CDR1 is SEHNR and CDR2 is FQNEAQ (reference sequence). The CDR3 sequence is 13 residues long. The CDR3 DNA reads TGTGCCAGCAGTCAAACGGTCATCGATACGCAGTATTTT. This gives the protein CASSQTVIDTQYF.

This clonotype was seen more than once but under ten times. This chain uses TRBV28 with TRBJ1-2, with D perhaps TRBD1 (5 bases). This CDR3 is built from 15 residues. Germline V gene sequence: CDR1 MDHEN, CDR2 SYDVKM. V was shortened by 5 bases and J by 5 bases, with 18 bases between the two germline ends. CDR3: CASSPLSGRLYGYTF. CDR3 nucleotide sequence: TGTGCCAGCAGTCCTCTCTCAGGGAGACTATATGGCTACACCTTC.

This clonotype was seen a few times. This chain uses TRBV7-6 with TRBJ2-7; D possibly matches TRBD1 or TRBD2 (5 bases each). Trimming cost V 3 bases and J 6 bases, with 15 bases left between them. Germline V gene data show CDR1 as SGHVS and CDR2 as FNYEAQ. The CDR3 sequence is 14 residues long. CDR3 coding DNA: TGTGCCAGCAGCTTCTATGGAGAGGGGTCCGAGCAGTACTTC. It translates to CASSFYGEGSEQYF.

This chain connects TRBV2 to TRBJ1-5; D unresolved. CDR3 length: 15 amino acids. The V end lost 3 bases, the J end lost 2 bases, and 11 bases lay between the germline ends. Germline-derived CDR1 and CDR2 are SNHLY and FYNNEI. The CDR3 nucleotides are TGTGCCAGCAGTGACCATGGCGGGGGCAATCAGCCCCAGCATTTT. Its protein product is CASSDHGGGNQPQHF.

J is TRBJ1-1 and V is TRBV7-9; D may be TRBD1 (5 bases). The CDR3 has 12 residues. With 3 bases removed from V and 6 bases from J, the gap between germline ends came to 8 bases. Germline V lookup: CDR1 SEHNR, CDR2 FQNEAQ (reference sequence). CDR3 DNA: TGTGCCAGCAGCTTTGGGGGAGCTGAAGCTTTCTTT. Encoded protein: CASSFGGAEAFF. The full variable domain, with the rest looked up from reference TRBV7-9 and TRBJ1-1, is DTGVSQNPRHKITKRGQNVTFRCDPISEHNRLYWYRQTLGQGPEFLTYFQNEAQLEKSRLLSDRFSAERPKGSFSTLEIQRTEQGDSAMYLCASSFGGAEAFFGQGTRLTVV.

The CDR3 protein is CASSHSSRASEETQYF. CDR3 DNA: TGTGCCAGCAGCCACTCTTCCCGGGCTTCAGAAGAGACCCAGTACTTC. The genes are TRBV4-2 and TRBJ2-5; the D is unclear. CDR1 and CDR2 from the germline V gene are LGHNA and YNFKEQ. The CDR3 runs to 16 residues. Trimming cost V 3 bases and J 3 bases, with 17 bases left between them.

This clonotype was seen more than once but under ten times. The genes are TRBV4-1 and TRBJ2-1; weak D call: TRBD2 (6 bases). The CDR3 loop spans 16 amino acids. CDR1 and CDR2 from the germline V gene are MGHRA and YSYEKL. Trimming removed 4 bases from V and 0 bases from J, with 13 bases in between. DNA of the CDR3: TGCGCCAGCAGCCTGATCTGGGAGGTCTCCTACAATGAGCAGTTCTTC. The encoded protein is CASSLIWEVSYNEQFF.

The chain carries TRBV12-3 or TRBV12-4 and TRBJ2-3; 7 bases fit TRBD2. This CDR3 is built from 14 residues. J was trimmed by 9 bases and V by 6 bases; bases with no gene match: 12. CDR3 DNA sequence: TGTGCCAGCAGCACGACTAGCTTTCGCGGAACGCAGTATTTT. It is translated as CASSTTSFRGTQYF.

This clonotype was seen a few times. The CDR3 DNA sequence: TGTGCCAGCAGTTACGTCGGGACGGACCAGAACTATGGCTACACCTTC. This encodes CASSYVGTDQNYGYTF. J is TRBJ1-2 and V is TRBV6-2 or TRBV6-3; the D gene is possibly TRBD1 (5 bases). The V gene's germline CDR1 is MNHEY and CDR2 SVGEGT. CDR3 length: 16 residues. Trimming pared 2 bases from V and 2 bases from J, leaving 15 bases between.

This clonotype occurred a few times. The chain is built from TRBV6-5 and TRBJ2-5, with 9 bases identical to TRBD1. Germline values: CDR1 MNHEY, CDR2 SVGAGI. V was clipped by 5 bases and J by 4 bases; unmatched bases: 8. This CDR3 is 15 amino acids long. The CDR3 region has the DNA TGTGCCAGCAGTACTACCGGGACAGGGTTAGAGACCCAGTACTTC. Translating gives CASSTTGTGLETQYF.

This clonotype was seen repeatedly, ten times or more. The J gene is TRBJ2-5, the V gene TRBV11-2; weak D call: TRBD2 (6 bases). V was trimmed by 5 bases and J by 5 bases, leaving 15 bases between them. This CDR3 has 14 amino acids. The germline gives CDR1 SGHAT, CDR2 FQNNGV. CDR3 sequence reads: CASSDYGAGETQYF. CDR3 DNA sequence: TGTGCCAGCAGCGATTATGGGGCGGGGGAGACCCAGTACTTC.

This clonotype was found a few times. V is TRBV3-1 and J is TRBJ2-1; tentative D call: TRBD1 (6 bases). This CDR3 has 12 residues. Trimming took off 4 bases at V and 9 bases at J, with 10 bases between the two ends. CDR1 and CDR2 from the germline V gene are LGHDT and YNNKEL (reference sequence). CDR3 sequence: CASSLWGPEQFF. DNA of the CDR3: TGTGCCAGCAGCCTCTGGGGGCCTGAGCAGTTCTTC.

The CDR3 loop reads CASSQEPQGTPMGSPLHF. In DNA, the CDR3 is TGTGCCAGCAGCCAAGAACCCCAGGGGACCCCGATGGGTTCACCCCTCCACTTT. The chain carries TRBV4-2 and TRBJ1-6, with D possibly matching TRBD1 (6 bases). The CDR3 covers 18 residues. Per germline, CDR1 LGHNA and CDR2 YNFKEQ. V was trimmed by 0 bases and J by 9 bases, leaving 21 bases between them.

The chain combines TRBV29-1 with TRBJ2-7; perhaps D is TRBD1 or TRBD2 (5 bases each). Germline V gene data show CDR1 as SQVTM and CDR2 as ANQGSEA. V was cut by 7 bases and J by 7 bases, with 20 bases left in between. There are 13 residues in the CDR3. The CDR3 here is CSAQVGTYNEQYF. CDR3 DNA sequence: TGCAGCGCCCAGGTGGGGACCTACAATGAGCAGTACTTC.

This chain connects TRBV12-3 or TRBV12-4 to TRBJ2-7, with D perhaps matching TRBD2 (5 bases). CDR3 size: 14 residues. V was pared by 5 bases and J by 2 bases, with 13 bases between. CDR3 sequence reads: CASSPEAFTYEQYF. The DNA of the CDR3 is TGTGCCAGCAGTCCGGAGGCCTTCACCTACGAGCAGTACTTC.